Following are 26 T cell receptor beta chains from one sample sequenced in a study of PD-L1 blockade in urothelial cancer. The time point was: peripheral blood 6 weeks after treatment start. Using immunoSEQ multiplex PCR, the repertoire was profiled, and TCRdb retains in-frame clones only, with some absent. Among some 110,000 clones listed, around 93% were seen once. The sample consisted of PBMCs, taken around atezolizumab (anti-PD-L1) treatment. The source is a man between 60 and 75 years old with urothelial cancer.

The V call is TRBV5-1, the J call TRBJ1-1, with 9 positions matching TRBD1. V shed 5 bases and J 1 base; nucleotides not matched to a gene: 3. Germline V gives CDR1 SGHRS, CDR2 YFSETQ. The length of the CDR3 is 14 residues. The CDR3 region is CASRTGQGNTEAFF. The CDR3 DNA reads as TGCGCCAGCAGAACGGGACAGGGGAACACTGAAGCTTTCTTT.

V gene TRBV5-4 combines with J gene TRBJ2-2, with 9 bases fitting TRBD2. V lost 0 bases, J lost 6 bases, and 3 bases stayed unmatched. This CDR3 comprises 15 residues. Germline CDR1 SGHNT, CDR2 YYREEE (reference sequence). In DNA form, the CDR3 reads TGTGCCAGCAGCTTGGGCGGGGGGGCCTCCGGGGAGCTGTTTTTT. Its protein product is CASSLGGGASGELFF.

This sequence joins TRBV7-6 and TRBJ2-7; D remains ambiguous. Germline values: CDR1 SGHVS, CDR2 FNYEAQ. V was pared by 0 bases and J by 7 bases, with 10 bases between. This CDR3 region has 13 residues. CDR3 sequence (DNA): TGTGCCAGCAGCTTAGCAGGAGAATTGGAGCAGTACTTC. Amino acid sequence: CASSLAGELEQYF.

CDR3 loop: CASSAGGRLNTEAFF. The CDR3 coding sequence is TGTGCCAGCAGCGCCGGGGGACGGCTGAACACTGAAGCTTTCTTT. The chain uses TRBV9 and TRBJ1-1; D is possibly TRBD1 (5 bases). Germline assignment: CDR1 SGDLS and CDR2 YYNGEE. CDR3 length: 15 amino acids. The V end lost 3 bases, the J end lost 0 bases, and 12 bases lay between the germline ends.

The CDR3 DNA sequence: TGTGCCAGCAGTTTATCCCAGGGGATCACCTACGAGCAGTACTTC. It codes for CASSLSQGITYEQYF. The chain employs TRBV28 and TRBJ2-7; possibly TRBD1 for D (6 bases). The CDR3 runs to 15 residues. V was pared by 1 base and J by 2 bases, with 12 bases between. The V gene's germline CDR1 is MDHEN and CDR2 SYDVKM.

The rearrangement uses TRBV29-1 and TRBJ2-1; tentative D call: TRBD1 (5 bases). CDR1 is SQVTM and CDR2 is ANQGSEA in the germline V gene. This CDR3 contains 14 residues. V was clipped by 3 bases and J by 3 bases, with 12 bases between them. The CDR3 protein is CSVEGWQGYNEQFF. The CDR3 nucleotides read TGCAGCGTTGAGGGATGGCAGGGCTACAATGAGCAGTTCTTC.

A few counts support this clone. The chain joins TRBV7-2 to TRBJ2-3; possibly TRBD2 for D (5 bases). V lost 8 bases and J 1 base, leaving 16 bases between the germline ends. Germline assignment: CDR1 SGHTA and CDR2 FQGNSA. CDR3 length: 15 amino acids. The CDR3 DNA sequence: TGTGCCAGCCGAAGGAGCGGTCCTGGCACAGATACGCAGTATTTT. Its translation: CASRRSGPGTDTQYF. The entire variable domain, with the rest obtained from reference TRBV7-2 and TRBJ2-3, is as follows: GAGVSQSPSNKVTEKGKDVELRCDPISGHTALYWYRQSLGQGLEFLIYFQGNSAPDKSGLPSDRFSAERTGGSVSTLTIQRTQQEDSAVYLCASRRSGPGTDTQYFGPGTRLTVL.

This sequence joins TRBV5-1 and TRBJ2-1, with 12 bases fitting TRBD2. Germline V gene data show CDR1 as SGHRS and CDR2 as YFSETQ. Trimming at V came to 1 base and at J to 7 bases, leaving 27 bases not matched to a gene. The CDR3 is 23 amino acids. In DNA, the CDR3 is TGCGCCAGCAGCTTGTTTTTAATGAGTGAAAACCAAATGACTAGCGGGAGCGTAAATGAGCAGTTCTTC. This translates into CASSLFLMSENQMTSGSVNEQFF.

This sequence joins TRBV4-2 and TRBJ1-3; a possible D gene is TRBD1 (5 bases). The CDR3 runs to 17 residues. Trimming cost V 0 bases and J 0 bases, with 12 bases left between them. Germline CDR1 LGHNA, CDR2 YNFKEQ. The CDR3 here is CASSQDRVIYSGNTIYF. The CDR3 DNA sequence: TGTGCCAGCAGCCAAGACAGGGTCATTTACTCTGGAAACACCATATATTTT.

Comments on this clone: Other DNA sequences in the same sample also yield this CDR3. The chain employs TRBV30 and TRBJ1-5, with D possibly being TRBD1 (5 bases). In germline, CDR1 is GTSNPN, CDR2 SVGIG (reference sequence). The ends were cut back, 1 base at V and 3 bases at J, with 7 bases in the middle. This CDR3 is built from 13 residues. CDR3 region: CAWSGGLNQPQHF. Here the CDR3 DNA reads TGTGCCTGGAGTGGGGGCCTCAATCAGCCCCAGCATTTT. The complete variable domain, with remaining parts taken from reference TRBV30 and TRBJ1-5, reads SQTIHQWPATLVQPVGSPLSLECTVEGTSNPNLYWYRQAAGRGLQLLFYSVGIGQISSEVPQNLSASRPQDRQFILSSKKLLLSDSGFYLCAWSGGLNQPQHFGDGTRLSIL.

The J gene is TRBJ2-5, the V gene TRBV7-3; D is perhaps TRBD2 (5 bases). Between the trimmed V and J ends, which lost 8 bases and 7 bases, there was a span of 17 bases. Germline CDR1 is SGHTA and CDR2 is FQGTGA. The CDR3 loop spans 13 amino acids. The CDR3 spells CASQEGPEGTQYF. The CDR3 nucleotides read TGTGCCAGCCAAGAGGGTCCAGAGGGGACCCAGTACTTC.

J is TRBJ2-2 and V is TRBV10-2, with D perhaps TRBD1 (6 bases). CDR3 length: 13 amino acids. Germline CDR1 WSHSY, CDR2 SAAADI. V lost 3 bases and J 6 bases, leaving 8 bases between the germline ends. CDR3 protein: CASSEQGPGELFF. In DNA form, the CDR3 reads TGCGCCAGCAGTGAACAGGGCCCCGGGGAGCTGTTTTTT.

V usage is TRBV15 and J usage is TRBJ1-5; 10 positions match TRBD1. The CDR3 totals 16 residues. J gave up 4 bases and V 1 base, and 4 bases lay outside the gene matches. In germline, CDR1 is LNHNV, CDR2 YYDKDF (reference sequence). The CDR3 loop reads CATSRGDRGGNQPQHF. The CDR3 coding sequence is TGTGCCACCAGCAGAGGGGACAGGGGAGGGAATCAGCCCCAGCATTTT. Full variable domain (outside the CDR3, taken from reference TRBV15 and TRBJ1-5): DAMVIQNPRYQVTQFGKPVTLSCSQTLNHNVMYWYQQKSSQAPKLLFHYYDKDFNNEADTPDNFQSRRPNTSFCFLDIRSPGLGDTAMYLCATSRGDRGGNQPQHFGDGTRLSIL.

The rearrangement joins TRBV12-2 to TRBJ2-5; no DNA check was done on the table's D call, TRBD2. TRBV12-2 is flagged as a pseudogene. This CDR3 has 15 amino acids. The CDR3 nucleotides read TGTGCAAGTCGCCGACTAGCGGGAGTGGGGGAGACCCAGTACTTC. Translation: CASRRLAGVGETQYF.

J is TRBJ2-3 and V is TRBV6-4, with unresolved D. CDR3 size: 15 residues. Trimming removed 0 bases from V and 1 base from J, with 8 bases in between. CDR1 MRHNA and CDR2 SNTAGT come from the germline V gene. CDR3 sequence: CASSDSSHGTDTQYF. For the CDR3, the DNA is TGTGCCAGCAGTGACTCGTCCCATGGCACAGATACGCAGTATTTT.

The chain couples TRBV4-2 to TRBJ2-3; 10 positions agree with TRBD2. This CDR3 comprises 17 residues. From germline, CDR1 is LGHNA and CDR2 YNFKEQ. V trimming: 1 base; J trimming: 5 bases; junction bases outside the gene matches: 9. The CDR3 DNA reads TGTGCCAGCAGCCAAGGTATCCCCCGGACTAGCGGAGATACGCAGTATTTT. Its protein is CASSQGIPRTSGDTQYF.

The chain couples TRBV30 to TRBJ1-5; D unclear. Trimming took 0 bases from V and 3 from J, leaving 12 bases between them. This CDR3 is 15 amino acids long. Germline V CDR1 and CDR2: GTSNPN, SVGIG (reference sequence). CDR3 bases: TGTGCCTGGAGTGTACTTCCACTTCCCAATCAGCCCCAGCATTTT. Residues: CAWSVLPLPNQPQHF.

V usage is TRBV5-1 and J usage is TRBJ2-1, with D perhaps TRBD2 (8 bases). Germline-derived CDR1 and CDR2 are SGHRS and YFSETQ. Trimming removed 0 bases at V and 4 bases at J, with 14 bases between. The CDR3 runs 16 residues. CDR3 nucleotide sequence: TGCGCCAGCAGCTTGGAACTAGCGGACAGGTACAATGAGCAGTTCTTC. Translating it yields CASSLELADRYNEQFF.

This clone was counted a single time. The chain carries TRBV9 and TRBJ2-3, with D perhaps TRBD2 (5 bases). CDR3 length: 14 amino acids. Germline-derived CDR1 and CDR2 are SGDLS and YYNGEE. V lost 1 base to trimming and J lost 2 bases, with 8 bases between them. The CDR3 region is CASSVSGNTDTQYF. CDR3 bases: TGTGCCAGCAGCGTATCGGGGAACACAGATACGCAGTATTTT.

The chain carries TRBV5-6 and TRBJ1-1; possibly TRBD1 for D (6 bases). The V end lost 0 bases, the J end lost 9 bases, and 9 bases lay between the germline ends. Germline CDR1 SGHDT, CDR2 YYEEEE. This CDR3 spans 12 amino acids. The CDR3 nucleotides are TGTGCCAGCAGCTTGGAAACAGGGAAAGCTTTCTTT. Its protein is CASSLETGKAFF.

In this sample, this clone turned up a few times. The CDR3 DNA reads TGCAGTGCCCAACTGCGGGAAAAACTGTTTTTT. Residues: CSAQLREKLFF. The rearrangement uses TRBV20-1 and TRBJ1-4, with unresolved D. The CDR3 loop spans 11 amino acids. Germline values: CDR1 DFQATT, CDR2 SNEGSKA (reference sequence). Trimming removed 6 bases from V and 8 bases from J, with 10 bases in between.

This clone has only one observation. The CDR3 sequence: CASSHAGEDYGYTF. The CDR3, as DNA: TGTGCCAGCAGCCACGCCGGGGAGGACTATGGCTACACCTTC. V is TRBV2 and J is TRBJ1-2, with no clear D. Trimming shortened V by 6 bases and J by 3 bases, and 14 bases separated the two germline ends. Germline V lookup: CDR1 SNHLY, CDR2 FYNNEI. The length of the CDR3 is 14 residues.

This chain joins TRBV21-1 and TRBJ2-7; the table's D call, TRBD1, was not checked against the DNA. TRBV21-1 is annotated as a pseudogene. This CDR3 has 16 amino acids. The CDR3 DNA follows: TGTGCCAGCACCCTCGGACCCGGGACAGGGGACTACGAGCAGTACTTC. It translates to CASTLGPGTGDYEQYF.

The chain employs TRBV4-1 and TRBJ2-1; 8 positions match TRBD2. Germline values: CDR1 MGHRA, CDR2 YSYEKL. V lost 3 bases and J lost 7; bases outside the gene matches: 26. There are 21 residues in the CDR3. CDR3 in amino acids: CASSHLRSPRGVSGIKNEQFF. The CDR3 DNA reads TGCGCCAGCAGCCACCTCCGTTCCCCGAGAGGAGTTAGCGGGATAAAAAATGAGCAGTTCTTC.

This chain joins TRBV5-4 and TRBJ1-1; unclear D gene. CDR1 SGHNT and CDR2 YYREEE come from the germline V gene (reference sequence). V shed 0 bases and J shed 3 bases, with 6 bases lying between them. The CDR3 has 13 amino acids. CDR3 sequence reads: CASSLGQDTEAFF. The DNA of the CDR3 is TGTGCCAGCAGCTTGGGGCAGGACACTGAAGCTTTCTTT.

This chain uses TRBV11-2 with TRBJ2-3; TRBD2 aligns across 7 bases. CDR3 length: 14 residues. CDR1 SGHAT and CDR2 FQNNGV come from the germline V gene. V trimming: 2 bases; J trimming: 3 bases; junction bases outside the gene matches: 2. The CDR3 coding sequence is TGTGCCAGCAGCTTAACGGGGGGAACAGATACGCAGTATTTT. Translated, it gives CASSLTGGTDTQYF. The full variable domain, in which reference TRBV11-2 and TRBJ2-3 provide the parts outside the CDR3, is EAGVAQSPRYKIIEKRQSVAFWCNPISGHATLYWYQQILGQGPKLLIQFQNNGVVDDSQLPKDRFSAERLKGVDSTLKIQPAKLEDSAVYLCASSLTGGTDTQYFGPGTRLTVL.